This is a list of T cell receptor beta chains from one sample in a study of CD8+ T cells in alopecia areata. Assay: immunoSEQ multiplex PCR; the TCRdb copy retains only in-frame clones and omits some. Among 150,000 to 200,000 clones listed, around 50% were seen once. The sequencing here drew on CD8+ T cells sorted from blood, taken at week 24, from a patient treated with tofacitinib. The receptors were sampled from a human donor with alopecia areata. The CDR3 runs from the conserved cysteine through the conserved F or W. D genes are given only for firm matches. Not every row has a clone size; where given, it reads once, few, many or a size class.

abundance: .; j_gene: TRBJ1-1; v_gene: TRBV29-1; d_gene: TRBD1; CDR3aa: CSVLPYLTGENTEAFF; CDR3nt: TGCAGCGTCCTCCCTTACTTGACAGGGGAAAACACTGAAGCTTTCTTT
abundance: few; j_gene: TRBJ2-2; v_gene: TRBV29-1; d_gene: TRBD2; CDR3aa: CSAPGGRTGELFF; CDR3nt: TGCAGCGCCCCGGGAGGGAGGACCGGGGAGCTGTTTTTT
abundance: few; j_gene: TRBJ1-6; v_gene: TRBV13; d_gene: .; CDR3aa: CASSSGSPLHF; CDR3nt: TGTGCCAGCAGCTCGGGTTCACCCCTCCACTTT
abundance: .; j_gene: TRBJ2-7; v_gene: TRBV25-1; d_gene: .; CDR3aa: CASSDGDITYEQYF; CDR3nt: TGTGCCAGCAGTGATGGGGACATAACCTACGAGCAGTACTTC
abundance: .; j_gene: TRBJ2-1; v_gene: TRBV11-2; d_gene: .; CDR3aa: CASSRNPDSSYNEQFF; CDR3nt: TGTGCCAGCAGCCGCAACCCGGACAGCTCCTACAATGAGCAGTTCTTC
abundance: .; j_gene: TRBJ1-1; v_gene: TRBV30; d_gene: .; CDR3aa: CAWSRQVEAFF; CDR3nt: TGTGCCTGGAGTCGACAGGTAGAAGCTTTCTTT
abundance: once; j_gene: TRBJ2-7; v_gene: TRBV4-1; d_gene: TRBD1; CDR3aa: CASSQQNVRDSSYEQYF; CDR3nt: TGCGCCAGCAGCCAACAGAACGTACGGGACAGCTCCTACGAGCAGTACTTC
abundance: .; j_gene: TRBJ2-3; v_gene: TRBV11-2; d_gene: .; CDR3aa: CASSAPAGSTDTQYF; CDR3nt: TGTGCCAGCAGCGCCCCGGCGGGGAGCACAGATACGCAGTATTTT
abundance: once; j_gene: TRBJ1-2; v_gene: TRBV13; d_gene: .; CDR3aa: CASSLDRGRTDYGYTF; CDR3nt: TGTGCCAGCAGCTTAGATCGAGGAAGGACAGACTATGGCTACACCTTC
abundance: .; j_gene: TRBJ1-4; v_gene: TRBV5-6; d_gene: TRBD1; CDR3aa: CASSHGQGGEKLFF; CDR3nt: TGTGCCAGCAGCCATGGACAGGGCGGTGAAAAACTGTTTTTT
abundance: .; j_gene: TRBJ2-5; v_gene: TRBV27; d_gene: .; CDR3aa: CASSLGGRGDQETQYF; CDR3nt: TGTGCCAGCAGTTTGGGCGGCAGGGGGGACCAAGAGACCCAGTACTTC
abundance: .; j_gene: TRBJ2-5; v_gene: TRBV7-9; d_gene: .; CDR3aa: CASSLGVREETQYF; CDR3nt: TGTGCCAGCAGCTTAGGGGTTCGGGAAGAGACCCAGTACTTC
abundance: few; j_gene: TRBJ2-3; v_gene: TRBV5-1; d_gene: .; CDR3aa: CASSEGGSGDTQYF; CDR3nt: TGCGCCAGCAGCGAAGGAGGTTCGGGGGATACGCAGTATTTT
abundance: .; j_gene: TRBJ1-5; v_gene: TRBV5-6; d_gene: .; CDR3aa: CASSQGHFNQPQHF; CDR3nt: TGTGCCAGCAGCCAGGGGCACTTCAATCAGCCCCAGCATTTT
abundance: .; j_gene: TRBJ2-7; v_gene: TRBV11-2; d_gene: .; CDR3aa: CASSLEGNIGYEQYF; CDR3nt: TGTGCCAGCAGCTTAGAGGGGAATATAGGCTACGAGCAGTACTTC
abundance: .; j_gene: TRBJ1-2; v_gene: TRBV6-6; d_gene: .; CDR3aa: CASSYGQGNPYGYTF; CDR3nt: TGTGCCAGCAGTTACGGCCAGGGTAACCCCTATGGCTACACCTTC
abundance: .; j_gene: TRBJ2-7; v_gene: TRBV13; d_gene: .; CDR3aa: CASRQIRSGEQYF; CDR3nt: TGTGCCAGCCGCCAAATAAGGTCAGGCGAGCAGTACTTC
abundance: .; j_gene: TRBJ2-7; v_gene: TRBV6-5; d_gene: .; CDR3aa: CASSYSAEQYF; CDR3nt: TGTGCCAGCAGTTACTCGGCCGAGCAGTACTTC
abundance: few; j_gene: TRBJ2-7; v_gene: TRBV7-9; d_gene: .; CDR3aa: CASSPNSYEQYF; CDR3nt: TGTGCCAGCAGCCCGAATTCATACGAGCAGTACTTC
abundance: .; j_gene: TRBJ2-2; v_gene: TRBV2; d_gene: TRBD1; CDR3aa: CASRGQGGELFF; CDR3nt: TGTGCCAGCAGGGGACAGGGTGGGGAGCTGTTTTTT
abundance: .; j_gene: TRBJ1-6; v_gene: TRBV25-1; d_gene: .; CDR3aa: CASSEYDVGASPLHF; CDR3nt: TGTGCCAGCAGTGAATATGACGTAGGGGCCTCACCCCTCCACTTT
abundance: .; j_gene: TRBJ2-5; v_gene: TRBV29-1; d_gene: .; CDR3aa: CSVESRPTRGGETQYF; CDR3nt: TGCAGCGTTGAGTCCAGACCGACCAGGGGGGGGGAGACCCAGTACTTC
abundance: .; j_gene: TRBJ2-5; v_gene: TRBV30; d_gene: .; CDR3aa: CAWSSGQGLETQYF; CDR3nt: TGTGCCTGGTCGTCGGGGCAGGGGTTGGAGACCCAGTACTTC
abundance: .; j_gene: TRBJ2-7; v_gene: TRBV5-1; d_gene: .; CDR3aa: CASSPEPLIYEQYF; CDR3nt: TGCGCCAGCAGCCCCGAGCCCCTAATCTACGAGCAGTACTTC
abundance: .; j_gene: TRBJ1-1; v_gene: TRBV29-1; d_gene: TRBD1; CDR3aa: CSVAGQGAWGTEAFF; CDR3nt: TGCAGCGTTGCGGGACAGGGGGCTTGGGGGACTGAAGCTTTCTTT
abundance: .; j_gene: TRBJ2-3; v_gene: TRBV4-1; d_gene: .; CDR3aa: CASSQDSRDTQYF; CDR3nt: TGCGCCAGCAGCCAAGATTCAAGAGATACGCAGTATTTT
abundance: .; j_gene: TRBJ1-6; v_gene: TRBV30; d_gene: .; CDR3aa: CAWISKINSPLHF; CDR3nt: TGTGCCTGGATCAGTAAAATTAATTCACCCCTCCACTTT
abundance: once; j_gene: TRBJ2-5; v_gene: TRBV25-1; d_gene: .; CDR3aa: CASGTQFVTQYF; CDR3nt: TGTGCCAGCGGGACCCAGTTTGTGACCCAGTACTTC
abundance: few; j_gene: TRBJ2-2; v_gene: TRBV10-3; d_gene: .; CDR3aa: CAISALGLRELFF; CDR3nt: TGTGCCATCAGTGCTCTTGGGCTCCGGGAGCTGTTTTTT
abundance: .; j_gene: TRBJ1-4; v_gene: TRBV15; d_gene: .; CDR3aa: CATSRDVPPREKLFF; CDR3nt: TGTGCCACCAGCAGAGACGTCCCGCCGCGGGAAAAACTGTTTTTT
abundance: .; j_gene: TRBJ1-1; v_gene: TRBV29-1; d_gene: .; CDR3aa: CSVTEGRNTEAFF; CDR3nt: TGCAGCGTTACAGAGGGAAGGAACACTGAAGCTTTCTTT
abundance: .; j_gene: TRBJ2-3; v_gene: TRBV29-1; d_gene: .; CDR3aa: CSVGEEGSTDTQYF; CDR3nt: TGCAGCGTTGGAGAGGAGGGCTCCACAGATACGCAGTATTTT
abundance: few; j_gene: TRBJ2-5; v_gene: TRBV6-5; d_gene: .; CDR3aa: CASSYSLPGLGETQYF; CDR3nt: TGTGCCAGCAGTTACTCGTTGCCGGGGTTGGGAGAGACCCAGTACTTC
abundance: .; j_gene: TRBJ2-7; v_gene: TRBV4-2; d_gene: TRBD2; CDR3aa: CASSQEVAGGSEQYF; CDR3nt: TGTGCCAGCAGCCAAGAGGTGGCGGGGGGGAGCGAGCAGTACTTC
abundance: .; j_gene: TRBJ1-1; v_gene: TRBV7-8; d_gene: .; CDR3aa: CATNFGGEAFF; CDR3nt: TGTGCCACCAACTTTGGGGGTGAAGCTTTCTTT
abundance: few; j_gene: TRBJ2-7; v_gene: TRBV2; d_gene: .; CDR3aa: CASSYSNLYEQYF; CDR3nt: TGTGCCAGCAGTTACTCGAATCTATACGAGCAGTACTTC
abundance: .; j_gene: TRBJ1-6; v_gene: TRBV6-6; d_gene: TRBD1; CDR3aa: CASFTGAINSPLHF; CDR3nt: TGTGCCAGTTTTACAGGGGCCATCAATTCACCCCTCCACTTT
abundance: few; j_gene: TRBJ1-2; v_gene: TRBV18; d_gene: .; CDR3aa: CASSPSGSNKNYGYTF; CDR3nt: TGTGCCAGCTCACCATCCGGGAGCAATAAGAACTATGGCTACACCTTC
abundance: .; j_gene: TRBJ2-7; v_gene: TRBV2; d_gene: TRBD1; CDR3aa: CASSETGPGQGAHEQYF; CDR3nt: TGTGCCAGCAGTGAAACGGGTCCGGGACAGGGGGCGCATGAGCAGTACTTC
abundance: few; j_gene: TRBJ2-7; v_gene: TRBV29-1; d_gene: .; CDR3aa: CSVERDTPYEQYF; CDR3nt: TGCAGCGTTGAGAGGGACACACCCTACGAGCAGTACTTC
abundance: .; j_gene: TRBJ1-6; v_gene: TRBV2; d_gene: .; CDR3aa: CASSEALGSPLHF; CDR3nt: TGTGCCAGCAGTGAAGCGCTGGGTTCACCCCTCCACTTT
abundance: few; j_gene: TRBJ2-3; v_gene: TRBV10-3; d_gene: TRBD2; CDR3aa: CAISEPGGSGTDTQYF; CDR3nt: TGTGCCATCAGTGAGCCGGGGGGGAGCGGCACAGATACGCAGTATTTT
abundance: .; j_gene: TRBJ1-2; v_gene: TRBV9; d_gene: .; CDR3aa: CASSDRTGYTF; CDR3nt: TGTGCCAGCAGCGACAGGACCGGCTACACCTTC
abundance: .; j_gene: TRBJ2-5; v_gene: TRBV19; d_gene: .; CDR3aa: CASSMTGAQKETQYF; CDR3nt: TGTGCCAGTAGTATGACCGGGGCCCAGAAAGAGACCCAGTACTTC
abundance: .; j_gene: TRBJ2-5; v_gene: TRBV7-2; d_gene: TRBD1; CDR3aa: CASSLEQGQETQYF; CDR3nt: TGTGCCAGCAGCTTAGAACAGGGGCAAGAGACCCAGTACTTC
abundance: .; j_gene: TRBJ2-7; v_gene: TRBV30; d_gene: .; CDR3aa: CAWVGGTTYEQYF; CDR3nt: TGTGCCTGGGTGGGGGGCACCACCTACGAGCAGTACTTC
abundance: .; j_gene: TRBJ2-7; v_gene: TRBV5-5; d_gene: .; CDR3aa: CASSLGYEQYF; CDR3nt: TGTGCCAGCAGCTTGGGTTACGAGCAGTACTTC
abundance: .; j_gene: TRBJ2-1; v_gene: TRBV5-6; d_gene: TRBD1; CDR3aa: CASSFGTGGSYNEQFF; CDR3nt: TGTGCCAGCAGCTTCGGGACAGGGGGCTCCTACAATGAGCAGTTCTTC
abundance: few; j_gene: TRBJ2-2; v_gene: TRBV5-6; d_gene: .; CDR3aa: CASSLYREFYTGELFF; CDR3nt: TGTGCCAGCAGCTTGTACAGGGAATTTTACACCGGGGAGCTGTTTTTT
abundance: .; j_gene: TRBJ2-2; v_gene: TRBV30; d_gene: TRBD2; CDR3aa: CASLGSGAGGPLELFF; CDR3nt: TGTGCCTCCCTCGGCTCGGGAGCGGGGGGGCCCCTAGAGCTGTTTTTT
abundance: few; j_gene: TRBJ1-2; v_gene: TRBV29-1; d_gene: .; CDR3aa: CSVLLNYGYTF; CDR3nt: TGCAGCGTTCTGCTCAACTATGGCTACACCTTC
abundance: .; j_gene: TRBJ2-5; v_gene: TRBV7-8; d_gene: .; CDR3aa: CASSSQGYQETQYF; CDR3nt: TGTGCCAGCAGCTCCCAGGGGTACCAAGAGACCCAGTACTTC
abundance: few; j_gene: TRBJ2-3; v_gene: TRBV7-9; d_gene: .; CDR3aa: CASSSTLQGSDTQYF; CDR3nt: TGTGCCAGCAGCTCCACCCTACAGGGATCAGATACGCAGTATTTT
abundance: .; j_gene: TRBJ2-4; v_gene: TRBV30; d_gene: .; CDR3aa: CAWSPGGGGAKNIQYF; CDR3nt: TGTGCCTGGAGTCCAGGTGGAGGGGGCGCCAAAAACATTCAGTACTTC
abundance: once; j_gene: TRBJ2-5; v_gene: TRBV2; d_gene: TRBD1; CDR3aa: CASSEPGQGEETQYF; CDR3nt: TGTGCCAGCAGTGAGCCGGGACAGGGAGAAGAGACCCAGTACTTC
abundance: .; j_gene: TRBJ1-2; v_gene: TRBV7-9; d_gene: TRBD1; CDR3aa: CASSNTGTGSGYTF; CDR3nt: TGTGCCAGCAGCAATACCGGGACAGGTTCTGGCTACACCTTC
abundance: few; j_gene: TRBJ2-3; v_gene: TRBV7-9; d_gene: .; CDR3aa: CASSPGSSSTDTQYF; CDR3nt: TGTGCCAGCAGCCCAGGGTCCTCTAGCACAGATACGCAGTATTTT
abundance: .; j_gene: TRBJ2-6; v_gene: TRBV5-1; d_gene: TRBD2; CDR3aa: CASSLGSGSSGANVLTF; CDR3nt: TGCGCCAGCAGCTTGGGTAGCGGGAGCTCTGGGGCCAACGTCCTGACTTTC
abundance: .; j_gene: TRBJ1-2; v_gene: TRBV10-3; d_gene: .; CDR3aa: CAIKGTEPLGYTF; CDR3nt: TGTGCCATCAAGGGGACGGAGCCCCTTGGCTACACCTTC
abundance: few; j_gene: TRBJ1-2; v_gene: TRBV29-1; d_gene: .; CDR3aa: CSVEGRGYGYTF; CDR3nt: TGCAGCGTTGAAGGTCGGGGGTATGGCTACACCTTC